The 21 T cell receptor beta chains below come from one sample, sequenced in a study of T-cell memory formation after mild COVID-19. TCRdb analysed the 5' RACE reads with MiXCR anew, one entry per CDR3 protein. Found here are 400,000 or so distinct CDR3 sequences, over 15% of them singletons; the top ten hold about 8.1%. Sequencing was done on a sample of PBMCs or a T cell subset sorted from them (not recorded which). The receptors originated from an adult woman who had mild COVID-19 (a few samples of this study predate the infection). Cell type and time point are not known.

This rearrangement joins TRBV7-2 to TRBJ1-2, with 7 nucleotides matching TRBD1. The ends lost 6 bases at V and 8 bases at J; junction bases unmatched: 9. Germline V CDR1 and CDR2: SGHTA, FQGNSA. The CDR3 runs to 13 residues. The CDR3 is CASSSGTAIGYTF. The CDR3 nucleotides are TGTGCCAGCAGTTCCGGGACAGCGATCGGCTACACCTTC.

The rearrangement links TRBV12-3 or TRBV12-4 to TRBJ1-1, with D perhaps TRBD1 (5 bases). The CDR3 sequence is 14 residues long. The V end was cut by 2 bases, the J end by 4 bases, with 11 bases between. CDR3 loop: CASSLIGVGTEAFF. For the CDR3, the DNA is TGTGCCAGCAGTTTAATAGGGGTAGGCACTGAAGCTTTCTTT.

The gene calls are TRBV12-3 or TRBV12-4 and TRBJ2-5, with D possibly TRBD2 on 6 matching bases. CDR3 size: 14 residues. V was clipped by 4 bases and J by 5 bases, with 14 bases between them. CDR3 loop: CASSSGLFRETQYF. The CDR3 region has the DNA TGTGCCAGCAGTTCCGGACTATTTCGGGAGACCCAGTACTTC.

This clonotype was seen more than once but under ten times. This rearrangement joins TRBV6-1 to TRBJ1-2, with 8 bases that match TRBD1. The CDR3 is 13 residues long. V dropped 6 bases and J dropped 4; count of bases not matched to a gene: 4. From germline, CDR1 is MNHNS and CDR2 SASEGT. CDR3 region: CASSADRGYGYTF. The CDR3 nucleotides read TGTGCCAGCAGCGCTGACAGGGGCTATGGCTACACCTTC.

The chain employs TRBV6-4 and TRBJ2-1, with 11 nucleotides matching TRBD2. Trimming took 5 bases from V and 1 from J; bases not matched to a gene: 4. CDR1 and CDR2 (germline): MRHNA, SNTAGT. This CDR3 has 16 residues. The CDR3 DNA reads as TGTGCCAGCAGTACCTCTAGCGGGGGGTCCTACAATGAGCAGTTCTTC. Translation: CASSTSSGGSYNEQFF.

This clonotype was detected many times. The rearrangement joins TRBV9 to TRBJ1-1; 7 positions match TRBD1. The length of the CDR3 is 14 residues. Unmatched junction bases numbered 2, after V lost 0 bases and J lost 3 bases. CDR1 is SGDLS, CDR2 YYNGEE, per germline. The CDR3 DNA sequence: TGTGCCAGCAGCGTAGAAGGACAGGACACTGAAGCTTTCTTT. Translation: CASSVEGQDTEAFF.

The chain links TRBV7-2 to TRBJ1-1; D remains ambiguous. Trimming stripped 5 bases from V and 8 bases from J, with 15 bases between. CDR3 size: 13 residues. Per the germline V gene, CDR1 is SGHTA and CDR2 is FQGNSA. The DNA of the CDR3 is TGTGCCAGCAGCCCCCTAGCTGGAGGCGAAGCTTTCTTT. This codes for CASSPLAGGEAFF.

Turning to this clonotype: A junction end diverges from the germline sequence, so it may reflect a read error. The chain recombines TRBV6-2 or TRBV6-3 with TRBJ2-3; 8 nucleotides align to TRBD1. From germline, CDR1 is MNHEY and CDR2 SVGEGT. CDR3 size: 17 residues. The CDR3 here is CASSHRRTGLGPETQYF. The CDR3 bases are TGTGCCAGCAGTCACCGCCGGACAGGGTTGGGACCAGAGACGCAGTATTTT.

This clonotype was seen a handful of times. The V gene is TRBV24-1, the J gene TRBJ2-1; 9 positions agree with TRBD2. Germline CDR1 is KGHDR and CDR2 is SFDVKD. This CDR3 has 16 residues. V lost 3 bases, J lost 8 bases, and 10 bases stayed unmatched. The CDR3 DNA reads as TGTGCCACCAGTGATACCAATAGCGGGAGTAGCTATGAGCAGTTCTTC. Residues: CATSDTNSGSSYEQFF.

The chain recombines TRBV6-6 with TRBJ2-2; unclear D gene. Deletions cut 8 bases from V and 5 bases from J, with 9 bases between. This CDR3 has 12 amino acids. Germline V gene sequence: CDR1 MNHNY, CDR2 SVGAGI (reference sequence). CDR3 DNA sequence: TGTGCCAGCGCCCGGGTTACCGGGGAGCTGTTTTTT. Translating gives CASARVTGELFF.

This clonotype was found a few times. This chain uses TRBV27 with TRBJ1-6; D unclear. Trimming took off 5 bases at V and 9 bases at J, with 11 bases between the two ends. The CDR3 runs to 13 residues. Germline CDR1 reads MNHEY; CDR2 reads SMNVEV (reference sequence). The CDR3 protein is CASSTHESSPLHF. The DNA for the CDR3 is TGTGCCAGCAGTACACACGAATCTTCACCCCTCCACTTT.

This clonotype came up a few times. The rearrangement joins TRBV7-9 to TRBJ1-2; a possible D gene is TRBD1 (6 bases). Germline CDR1 SEHNR, CDR2 FQNEAQ (reference sequence). V was pared by 3 bases and J by 4 bases, with 15 bases between. The CDR3 is 15 residues long. DNA for the CDR3: TGTGCCAGCAGCTTCGCACAAGGGGGAAGCTATGGCTACACCTTC. Its protein is CASSFAQGGSYGYTF.

CDR3: CASSLGWEAHATNEKLFF. For the CDR3, the DNA is TGTGCCAGCAGCTTGGGATGGGAGGCGCATGCAACTAATGAAAAACTGTTTTTT. The gene calls are TRBV5-6 and TRBJ1-4; D gene uncertain. The V gene lost 0 bases and the J gene lost 0 bases, with 15 bases spanning the gap. Looked up from germline, CDR1 is SGHDT and CDR2 is YYEEEE. The CDR3 totals 18 residues.

To note about this clonotype: This may be a read error: a much more frequent sequence differs by one nucleotide. V and J are TRBV9 and TRBJ2-7, with D tentatively TRBD2 (6 bases). Germline V lookup: CDR1 SGDLS, CDR2 YYNGEE. The V end lost 0 bases, the J end lost 0 bases, and 10 bases lay between the germline ends. This CDR3 is built from 15 residues. CDR3 sequence: CASSVGDGSSYEQYF. The CDR3 DNA follows: TGTGCCAGCAGCGTAGGGGACGGGAGCTCCTACGAGCAGTACTTC. The full variable domain, with the rest looked up from reference TRBV9 and TRBJ2-7, is DSGVTQTPKHLITATGQRVTLRCSPRSGDLSVYWYQQSLDQGLQFLIQYYNGEERAKGNILERFSAQQFPDLHSELNLSSLELGDSALYFCASSVGDGSSYEQYFGPGTRLTVT.

The J gene is TRBJ2-1, the V gene TRBV7-2, with 9 nucleotides matching TRBD2. Judging by the DNA end, TRBJ2-5 fits better; the J call may be wrong. The CDR3 extends over 19 amino acids. Germline-derived CDR1 and CDR2 are SGHTA and FQGNSA. Here the CDR3 DNA reads TGTGCCAGCAGCCTAGACGGCTCTAGCGGGGTCCCCCCGCAAGAGACCCAGTACTTC. As protein: CASSLDGSSGVPPQETQYF.

In this sample, this clonotype turned up a few times. This chain links TRBV5-1 with TRBJ2-3, with a weak D call TRBD2 (6 bases). Trimming left V 4 bases short and J 2 bases short, with 20 bases between. The germline CDR1 and CDR2 sequences are SGHRS and YFSETQ. The CDR3 spans 17 residues. CDR3 sequence: CASSPGEVSIYTDTQYF. CDR3 DNA: TGCGCCAGCAGCCCCGGGGAGGTCTCCATATACACAGATACGCAGTATTTT.

This clonotype appeared many times. The chain uses TRBV5-1 and TRBJ2-7, with a weak D call TRBD1 (5 bases). The germline CDR1 and CDR2 sequences are SGHRS and YFSETQ. The CDR3 is made up of 13 amino acids. Trimming stripped 2 bases from V and 4 bases from J, with 10 bases between. This CDR3 is CASSFGASYEQYF. In DNA form, the CDR3 reads TGCGCCAGCAGCTTTGGGGCCTCTTACGAGCAGTACTTC.

This chain connects TRBV24-1 to TRBJ1-5, with D possibly TRBD1 on 6 matching bases. Trimming cost V 5 bases and J 7 bases, with 11 bases left between them. Germline CDR1 KGHDR, CDR2 SFDVKD. The CDR3 length is 13 residues. The DNA of the CDR3 is TGTGCCACCAGTGCAGGGGCGGGACAGCCCCAGCATTTT. It encodes CATSAGAGQPQHF.

The chain employs TRBV4-2 and TRBJ1-6; weak D call: TRBD1 (6 bases). Germline CDR1 and CDR2: LGHNA and YNFKEQ. This CDR3 has 15 amino acids. V gave up 0 bases and J gave up 9 bases, with 12 bases separating them. The CDR3 DNA sequence: TGTGCCAGCAGCCAAGAAGGGGGGAGGGGTTCACCCCTCCACTTT. Amino acid sequence: CASSQEGGRGSPLHF.

This clonotype occurred a few times. The V call is TRBV18, the J call TRBJ2-7, with D possibly being TRBD1 (6 bases). The ends were cut back, 2 bases at V and 7 bases at J, with 9 bases in the middle. The CDR3 contains 12 residues. Germline CDR1 is KGHSH and CDR2 is LQKENI. CDR3 in amino acids: CASSPTGIEQYF. The CDR3 DNA reads TGTGCCAGCTCACCAACAGGGATTGAGCAGTACTTC.

This clonotype was recorded a few times. The rearrangement uses TRBV7-9 and TRBJ2-1, with D maybe TRBD2 (6 bases). Germline-derived CDR1 and CDR2 are SEHNR and FQNEAQ (reference sequence). The length of the CDR3 is 14 residues. V was trimmed by 6 bases and J by 2 bases, leaving 11 bases between them. Written as DNA, the CDR3 is TGTGCCAGCAGGGTAGCGGCCACCTACAATGAGCAGTTCTTC. It yields the protein CASRVAATYNEQFF.